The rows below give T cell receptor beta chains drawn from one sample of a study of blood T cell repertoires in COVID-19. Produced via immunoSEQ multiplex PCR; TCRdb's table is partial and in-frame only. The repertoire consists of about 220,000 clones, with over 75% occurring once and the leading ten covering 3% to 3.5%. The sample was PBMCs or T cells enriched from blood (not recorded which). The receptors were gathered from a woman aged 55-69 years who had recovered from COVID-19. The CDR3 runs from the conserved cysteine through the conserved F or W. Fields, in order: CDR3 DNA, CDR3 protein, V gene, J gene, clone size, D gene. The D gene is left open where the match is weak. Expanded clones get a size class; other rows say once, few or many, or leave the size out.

cdr3_nt: TGCGCCAGCAGTCTCGCCAGTCTCAATCAGCCCCAGCATTTT
cdr3_aa: CASSLASLNQPQHF
v_call: TRBV10-2
j_call: TRBJ1-5
clone_size: -
d_call: -

cdr3_nt: TGTGCCAGCAGCCAAGTAGGGGTAAATCAGCCCCAGCATTTT
cdr3_aa: CASSQVGVNQPQHF
v_call: TRBV4-2
j_call: TRBJ1-5
clone_size: few
d_call: -

cdr3_nt: TGCGCCAGCAGCCAAGAATATGGGGCGACGAATTCACCCCTCCACTTT
cdr3_aa: CASSQEYGATNSPLHF
v_call: TRBV4-3
j_call: TRBJ1-6
clone_size: -
d_call: -

cdr3_nt: TGTGCCAGCAGTTACTCCAGGGGGCGCTTCTACGAGCAGTACTTC
cdr3_aa: CASSYSRGRFYEQYF
v_call: TRBV6-2/TRBV6-3
j_call: TRBJ2-7
clone_size: -
d_call: TRBD1

cdr3_nt: TGTGCCAGCAGCCCGCGCCAGGGTAGCACAGATACGCAGTATTTT
cdr3_aa: CASSPRQGSTDTQYF
v_call: TRBV7-9
j_call: TRBJ2-3
clone_size: -
d_call: -

cdr3_nt: TGTGCCAGCAGCTTGTCCTGGACTAGCGGGAGCTCCTACGAGCAGTACTTC
cdr3_aa: CASSLSWTSGSSYEQYF
v_call: TRBV5-5
j_call: TRBJ2-7
clone_size: once
d_call: TRBD2

cdr3_nt: TGTGCCAGCAGCTCACCCGGCGGGCTAGCGGGGAACACCGGGGAGCTGTTTTTT
cdr3_aa: CASSSPGGLAGNTGELFF
v_call: TRBV11-3
j_call: TRBJ2-2
clone_size: -
d_call: TRBD2

cdr3_nt: TGTGCCAGTAAAGCCGGGACAGGGGGTTTTGAAAAACTGTTTTTT
cdr3_aa: CASKAGTGGFEKLFF
v_call: TRBV19
j_call: TRBJ1-4
clone_size: -
d_call: TRBD1

cdr3_nt: TGTGCCACAGGGGCGCGGGAGGGCCGGGGGACCCAGTACTTC
cdr3_aa: CATGAREGRGTQYF
v_call: TRBV10-3
j_call: TRBJ2-5
clone_size: -
d_call: TRBD2

cdr3_nt: TGTGCCAGCAGAAAGGAAGGTCGCGGGGAGCAGTACTTC
cdr3_aa: CASRKEGRGEQYF
v_call: TRBV12-3/TRBV12-4
j_call: TRBJ2-7
clone_size: few
d_call: -

cdr3_nt: TGTGCCAGCTCACTTAGCTCCTACAATGAGCAGTTCTTC
cdr3_aa: CASSLSSYNEQFF
v_call: TRBV18
j_call: TRBJ2-1
clone_size: -
d_call: -

cdr3_nt: TGTGCCAGCAGCATGGACAGGGTGAATTCACCCCTCCACTTT
cdr3_aa: CASSMDRVNSPLHF
v_call: TRBV5-6
j_call: TRBJ1-6
clone_size: -
d_call: TRBD1

cdr3_nt: TGCGCCAGCAGCTTTGACAGAACCTACGAGCAGTACTTC
cdr3_aa: CASSFDRTYEQYF
v_call: TRBV5-1
j_call: TRBJ2-7
clone_size: -
d_call: -

cdr3_nt: TGTGCCAGCAGCCGGGACAGGGCCTCTGGGGCCAACGTCCTGACTTTC
cdr3_aa: CASSRDRASGANVLTF
v_call: TRBV5-5
j_call: TRBJ2-6
clone_size: -
d_call: TRBD1

cdr3_nt: TGTGCCAGTAGTATCGTTCTTAGCGGGGGGGCCTCCTACAATGAGCAGTTCTTC
cdr3_aa: CASSIVLSGGASYNEQFF
v_call: TRBV19
j_call: TRBJ2-1
clone_size: -
d_call: TRBD2

cdr3_nt: TGTGCCAGCAGCCAGGTCGGGACAGGGGGCTACACCTTC
cdr3_aa: CASSQVGTGGYTF
v_call: TRBV3-1/TRBV3-2
j_call: TRBJ1-2
clone_size: -
d_call: TRBD1